The TCR beta chain under discussion was sequenced for a study of cytotoxic CD8 clonotypes in ibrutinib-treated CLL. Overall study: Partial response was seen in approximately 24 patients and complete response in 2; after median approximately 68 months, roughly 14 stayed remitted, around 12 progressed. Study conclusions and caveats: Public clonotypes were uncommon and contracted or stayed stable on treatment.

The repertoire was sequenced with immunoSEQ multiplex PCR; TCRdb's copy has only in-frame clones and lacks some. The repertoire holds fewer than 300,000 clones, with 60% to 80% as singletons. On this clone itself: Its antigen remains unknown.

CDR1 SGHTA and CDR2 FQGNSA come from the germline V gene. J lost 7 bases, V lost 5 bases, and 24 bases had no gene match. This CDR3 comprises 19 residues. Genomic DNA for TCR beta libraries, approximately 2 micrograms, came from cryopreserved PBMCs. Sequences were derived from PBMCs, sampled at disease progression, from a patient treated with ibrutinib. V and J are TRBV7-2 and TRBJ2-7, with 9 positions matching TRBD1. The receptor was derived from a human donor with chronic lymphocytic leukemia. CDR3 nucleotides: TGTGCCAGCAGCGTTGCGAGTCGCGACCAGAACAGGGGGCGCGGTGAGCAGTACTTC. Protein product: CASSVASRDQNRGRGEQYF.